The clone carrying this TCR beta chain has just one count. Its matching antigen is unknown. This record comes from a study of blood T cells in healthy people across ages. Study-level results: Getting older went along with TCR beta diversity per million T cells dropping roughly linearly.

CDR3 length: 14 residues. From germline, CDR1 is MNHEY and CDR2 SVGAGI. Trimming took 6 bases from V and 4 from J, leaving 15 bases between them. The donors, healthy Caucasians from Russia, were aged about 6 to 95. With a J-beta primer mix and a sample-barcoded 5' primer, a second PCR ran about 7 to 12 cycles. MiXCR, run by TCRdb on the 5' RACE reads, gives a single entry per CDR3 protein. The data hold approximately 730,000 distinct CDR3 sequences, with roughly 50% observed a single time. This TCR was recovered from a man older than 75 in good health. Sequencing input: blood. The chain recombines TRBV6-5 with TRBJ1-2; no definite D call. CDR3 sequence: CASRRHGGGYGYTF. CDR3 DNA: TGTGCCAGCAGGAGACATGGAGGAGGCTATGGCTACACCTTC.